This T cell receptor (beta chain) was obtained from a study of blood T cells in healthy people across ages (dated by TCRdb to 2014 to 2015). About the study as a whole: In model experiments, roughly one uniquely barcoded TCR beta cDNA molecule per two T cells was captured by template switching. Using deep sequencing normalized with unique cDNA molecular identifiers, the study measured how TCR beta repertoire diversity changes with age. Four age groups were formed from the donors: young (average approximately 16 years), middle-aged (approximately 40), aged (about 62) and long-lived (roughly 88). To avoid experimental bias, donors of different ages were spread randomly across the sequencing lanes. The study analyzed two additional independent replicas of 1 million unique cDNA reads from the same blood draw for two donors, one aged 18 to 30 and one aged 80 or older.

This clonotype was counted once. Its recognized antigen is unknown. No qualities accompany the bases; no much larger clone lies one base away. A lone read is weak support. Overall study outcomes, separate from this receptor: Estimates of total diversity based on one million sequenced T cells were considered lower bounds and underestimates. Compared with the aged group, the long-lived group had more naive CD4+ T cells, fewer expanded clones and increased TCR diversity, suggesting age selection. Since profiling was done on bulk unsorted PBMCs, naive and antigen-experienced compartments could not be conclusively compared. Observed TCR beta diversity per million T cells fell roughly linearly with age, and a significant reduction was already apparent by age around 39. The CMV infection status of donors was not known, potentially confounding age-related changes in expanded clonotypes. The percentage of naive T cells measured by flow cytometry correlated strongly with observed TCR beta diversity.

Donors were 39 systemically healthy Caucasian individuals from Russia aged roughly 6 to 90 years. Each donor gave about 11 milliliters of peripheral blood, drawn into EDTA-treated Vacutainer tubes. Ficoll-Paque density-gradient centrifugation was used to isolate PBMCs, with at least 6.5 million obtained per sample. Total RNA was extracted from PBMCs with Trizol reagent, with at least 5 micrograms obtained per sample. The percentages of naive CD45RAhigh/CD27high T cells were determined by flow cytometry on a PBMC aliquot from every donor. The germline V gene provides CDR1 SGHDT and CDR2 YYEEEE. V and J are truncated by 0 bases and 7 bases respectively, leaving an intervening sequence of 16 bases. Counted from cysteine to phenylalanine, this CDR3 has 15 amino acids. Only the CDR3 part of the read is kept: 45 bases, read in frame from the first base. Receptor amplification or capture employed 5' RACE. The data were produced on an Illumina HiSeq 2500. A second roughly 6 to 11 cycle PCR used a sample-barcoded 5' primer and a J-beta primer mix. A template-switch 5' adaptor carrying 12 random nucleotides introduced a unique molecular identifier onto each TCR beta cDNA molecule. At least 2.5 million CDR3-containing paired-end reads were obtained from each sample. All of the RNA was converted into first-strand cDNA using the Mint cDNA synthesis kit, with a TRBC-specific oligonucleotide serving as the primer. Following uracil-DNA glycosylase treatment, all cDNA underwent a first 18-cycle PCR with the universal primers M1SS and BC2_uni_R. Per the authors' processing: Each sample was normalized by randomly selecting 1 million high-quality reads, each carrying a distinct molecular identifier. Reads with shared molecular identifiers were discarded instead of being binned into consensus sequences. MiTCR, with a Q25 quality threshold and the strictest error-elimination algorithm, was used for CDR3 identification, clonotype clustering and error correction. A nonparametric unseen species model with Euler transformation was used to estimate lower-bound total TCR beta diversity. Using fastp at Q25 and MiXCR, TCRdb reprocessed the public reads and kept productive beta chains. Here each entry gathers all rows of one CDR3 protein and keeps the most common genes and DNA. The V and J calls here are based on TCRdb, not the publication. Across this sample there are more than 650,000 distinct CDR3 sequences, with about 55% seen only once. The top ten clonotypes cover about 42% of the sample.

The clonotype was recovered from an elderly man in good health. The chain links TRBV5-6 with TRBJ1-2; no D gene is confidently identified. Sequenced sample: blood. The bases read TGTGCCAGCAGCTTGGCGGGCGGGTCGGACTGTGGCTACACCTTC. It specifies CASSLAGGSDCGYTF.